This T cell receptor beta chain derives from a study of glioma-infiltrating T cells after dendritic cell vaccination. Study in general: Monocyte-derived dendritic cells, cultured seven days with IL-4 and GM-CSF, were pulsed with autologous tumor lysate. Study outcomes and limitations: Longer survival after dendritic cell vaccination followed higher pretreatment TIL content.

With 7 bases clipped from V and 10 bases from J, the junction kept 9 bases outside the gene matches. The CDR3 spans 13 residues. Germline V gene sequence: CDR1 LNHDA, CDR2 SQIVND (reference sequence). The immunoSEQ assay amplified TCRB CDR3 from up to 2 ug DNA. Only in-frame clones appear in the TCRdb table, and some are missing; sequencing was by immunoSEQ multiplex PCR. Of almost 65,000 clones listed, around four fifths were seen once; the top ten hold 9% to 10%. A word on this clone: Its target is unknown.

The sequences come from blood, collected before dendritic cell vaccination. V and J are TRBV19 and TRBJ1-1; 10 bases align to TRBD1. This TCR was recovered from a human donor with glioblastoma. CDR3 nucleotide sequence: TGTGCCAGTAATTCCGGGACAGGGGTTGCAGCTTTCTTT. Residues: CASNSGTGVAAFF.